One and the same sample provided the 27 T cell receptor beta chains below, sequenced in a study of CD8 T cells in ankylosing spondylitis. Each CDR3 protein is one row after TCRdb ran MiXCR on the 5' RACE reads. The table has roughly 100,000 distinct CDR3 sequences, about 8.6% seen once; the top ten hold 9.9%. Material for sequencing was blood, either unsorted or a sorted T cell fraction (not recorded which). The receptors stem from a male donor with ankylosing spondylitis or in good health (not recorded which).

This clonotype was observed at least ten times. The chain carries TRBV4-3 and TRBJ2-7, with a weak D call TRBD1 (6 bases). The V gene lost 3 bases and the J gene lost 7 bases, with 19 bases spanning the gap. The CDR3 contains 15 residues. Germline CDR1 reads LGHNA; CDR2 reads YSLEER. This chain's CDR3 is CASSHDNQGRGEQYF. CDR3 DNA: TGCGCCAGCAGCCATGACAACCAGGGGAGAGGGGAGCAGTACTTC.

This clonotype has a count of ten or more. The chain employs TRBV11-2 and TRBJ2-7; D may be TRBD1 (6 bases). V was clipped by 3 bases and J by 0 bases, with 15 bases between them. The CDR3 spans 16 residues. Germline V gene data show CDR1 as SGHAT and CDR2 as FQNNGV. CDR3 DNA: TGTGCCAGCAGCTTTATGAGACAGGACGTCTCCTACGAGCAGTACTTC. Protein: CASSFMRQDVSYEQYF.

This clonotype was seen repeatedly, ten times or more. This chain joins TRBV5-1 and TRBJ2-1; tentatively, D is TRBD2 (5 bases). The germline V and J ends were trimmed by 3 bases and 7 bases, with 17 bases remaining between them. The CDR3 loop spans 15 amino acids. The germline V gene encodes CDR1 SGHRS and CDR2 YFSETQ. Here the CDR3 reads CASSSAGAALNEQFF. Here the CDR3 DNA reads TGCGCCAGCAGCTCGGCCGGAGCGGCGCTAAATGAGCAGTTCTTC.

This clonotype was observed at least ten times. As DNA, the CDR3 is TGTGCCAGTAGTACACGGGCATCCGATACGCAGTATTTT. Translated, it gives CASSTRASDTQYF. This sequence joins TRBV19 and TRBJ2-3; D is unclear. The CDR3 contains 13 residues. Per germline, CDR1 LNHDA and CDR2 SQIVND (reference sequence). V was clipped by 4 bases and J by 6 bases, with 11 bases between them.

This clonotype was detected many times. The chain carries TRBV7-3 and TRBJ2-3; D remains ambiguous. V was trimmed by 5 bases and J by 5 bases, leaving 14 bases between them. CDR1 and CDR2 (germline): SGHTA, FQGTGA. There are 14 residues in the CDR3. Written as DNA, the CDR3 is TGTGCCAGCAGCCACTGGAACGGAAAAGATACGCAGTATTTT. Its translation is CASSHWNGKDTQYF.

Ten or more counts support this clonotype. The CDR3, as DNA: TGCAGTGCTCCCGGGTCGACCTACGAGCAGTACTTC. It codes for CSAPGSTYEQYF. This chain joins TRBV20-1 and TRBJ2-7; D is uncertain. The V end was cut by 5 bases, the J end by 2 bases, with 10 bases between. Germline CDR1 reads DFQATT; CDR2 reads SNEGSKA (reference sequence). The CDR3 sequence is 12 residues long.

This clonotype came up many times. The chain couples TRBV29-1 to TRBJ2-3, with 8 bases aligning to TRBD1. The V gene end was trimmed by 3 bases and the J gene end by 1 base; junction bases not matched to a gene: 9. The germline CDR1 and CDR2 sequences are SQVTM and ANQGSEA. This CDR3 region has 16 residues. The CDR3: CSVDGVDRDRTDTQYF. Written as DNA, the CDR3 is TGCAGCGTTGATGGGGTGGACAGGGATCGCACAGATACGCAGTATTTT.

This clonotype was seen at least ten times. The chain couples TRBV20-1 to TRBJ2-7; D gene ambiguous. There are 12 residues in the CDR3. CDR1 and CDR2 (germline): DFQATT, SNEGSKA (reference sequence). V was clipped by 0 bases and J by 5 bases, with 8 bases between them. The CDR3 nucleotides read TGCAGTGCTAGAGAGTTGCTGAACGAGCAGTACTTC. It is translated as CSARELLNEQYF.

This clonotype was picked up many times. The CDR3, as DNA: TGCAGTGCTAGAGATGGACAGGGGGTCTCACCCCTCCACTTT. Its translation: CSARDGQGVSPLHF. The chain combines TRBV20-1 with TRBJ1-6; 10 nucleotides line up with TRBD1. CDR1 DFQATT and CDR2 SNEGSKA come from the germline V gene (reference sequence). This CDR3 contains 14 residues. After removal of 0 bases from V and 10 bases from J, the junction contained 3 bases not matched to a gene.

This clonotype was counted at least ten times. This chain uses TRBV20-1 with TRBJ2-5, with D possibly being TRBD2 (6 bases). The CDR3 runs 13 residues. The V and J ends lost 6 bases and 5 bases respectively, with 16 bases between them. The V gene's germline CDR1 is DFQATT and CDR2 SNEGSKA (reference sequence). DNA of the CDR3: TGCAGTGCCCTGACTGGGGGGTCGGAGACCCAGTACTTC. It translates to CSALTGGSETQYF.

On this clonotype: Given the absence of the conserved phenylalanine or tryptophan at the CDR3 end, a read error is likely. This chain joins TRBV18 and TRBJ1-2; D unclear. Germline-derived CDR1 and CDR2 are KGHSH and LQKENI. The CDR3 is 12 residues long. The germline V and J ends were trimmed by 1 base and 8 bases, with 8 bases remaining between them. In DNA form, the CDR3 reads TGTGCCAGCTCACCACTTGAAGAAGGCTACACCCTC. Its translation is CASSPLEEGYTL.

Ten or more counts support this clonotype. The V gene is TRBV29-1, the J gene TRBJ2-3; 10 bases line up with TRBD2. Unmatched junction bases numbered 5, after V lost 1 base and J lost 4 bases. Per germline, CDR1 SQVTM and CDR2 ANQGSEA. This CDR3 spans 15 amino acids. The CDR3 protein is CSVEGKAGGPDTQYF. The CDR3 bases are TGCAGCGTTGAAGGAAAAGCGGGAGGGCCAGATACGCAGTATTTT.

This clonotype appeared many times. CDR3 amino acids: CATSRVGTEFNYGYTF. The CDR3 DNA reads TGTGCCACCAGCAGAGTGGGGACAGAATTTAACTATGGCTACACCTTC. The chain combines TRBV15 with TRBJ1-2, with 7 bases that match TRBD1. V dropped 1 base and J dropped 1; count of bases not matched to a gene: 6. This CDR3 comprises 16 residues. Germline loops: CDR1 LNHNV, CDR2 YYDKDF (reference sequence).

Ten or more counts support this clonotype. An end of the junction does not agree with germline; a read error may underlie this. The CDR3 sequence is CASSWTAGVSHEQYF. The CDR3 DNA reads TGTGCCAGCAGTTGGACAGCGGGAGTCTCCCACGAGCAGTACTTC. This chain joins TRBV6-5 and TRBJ2-7; 8 bases map to TRBD2. In germline, CDR1 is MNHEY, CDR2 SVGAGI. The CDR3 has 15 residues.

At least ten counts were recorded for this clonotype. The V call is TRBV7-2, the J call TRBJ1-2, with D tentatively TRBD1 (5 bases). Per germline, CDR1 SGHTA and CDR2 FQGNSA. V lost 6 bases and J lost 7, with 15 bases in between. The CDR3 totals 13 residues. This CDR3 is CASSRGERGGYTF. DNA for the CDR3: TGTGCCAGCAGTCGAGGAGAGAGGGGTGGCTACACCTTC.

Turning to this clonotype: At one end, the junction sequence differs from germline, possibly due to a read error. The genes are TRBV7-9 and TRBJ1-1; TRBD1 matches 7 bases. The CDR3 totals 16 residues. Germline values: CDR1 SEHNR, CDR2 FQNEAQ (reference sequence). CDR3 sequence (DNA): TGTGCCAGCAGCGTACTAACAGGGGCTCCTAACAGTGAAGCTTTCTTT. Its protein is CASSVLTGAPNSEAFF.

In this sample, this clonotype turned up many times. The V gene is TRBV4-3, the J gene TRBJ2-2, with D hard to call. This CDR3 region has 13 residues. Trimming took off 0 bases at V and 7 bases at J, with 6 bases between the two ends. CDR1 is LGHNA, CDR2 YSLEER, per germline. CDR3 in amino acids: CASSQEGIGELFF. DNA for the CDR3: TGCGCCAGCAGCCAAGAGGGAATCGGGGAGCTGTTTTTT.

In this sample, this clonotype turned up many times. V gene TRBV5-6 combines with J gene TRBJ1-5, with D unclear. The V gene lost 0 bases and the J gene lost 3 bases, with 10 bases spanning the gap. The CDR3 length is 15 residues. Germline V lookup: CDR1 SGHDT, CDR2 YYEEEE. In DNA form, the CDR3 reads TGTGCCAGCAGCTTGGCCGGGGTTATCAATCAGCCCCAGCATTTT. Its translation: CASSLAGVINQPQHF.

This clonotype was counted many times. V gene TRBV6-2 or TRBV6-3 combines with J gene TRBJ1-6, with D perhaps matching TRBD1 (5 bases). V was shortened by 2 bases and J by 0 bases, with 20 bases between the two germline ends. The CDR3 consists of 20 residues. Germline CDR1 reads MNHEY; CDR2 reads SVGEGT. The CDR3 reads CASSYDPPRGGSSYNSPLHF. In nucleotides, the CDR3 is TGTGCCAGCAGTTACGATCCTCCGCGGGGCGGTAGCTCCTATAATTCACCCCTCCACTTT.

This clonotype was seen ten or more times. The CDR3 sequence is CAISGGQGAEKLFF. The CDR3 DNA reads as TGTGCCATCAGTGGGGGACAGGGTGCGGAAAAACTGTTTTTT. The chain links TRBV10-3 to TRBJ1-4; 9 positions match TRBD1. The V segment lost 4 bases and the J segment 8 bases; nucleotides outside the gene matches: 5. The CDR3 length is 14 residues. CDR1 and CDR2 from the germline V gene are ENHRY and SYGVKD.

Ten or more counts support this clonotype. The chain recombines TRBV20-1 with TRBJ2-5, with 9 nucleotides matching TRBD2. V dropped 6 bases and J dropped 5; count of bases not matched to a gene: 7. The germline V gene has CDR1 DFQATT and CDR2 SNEGSKA (reference sequence). This CDR3 contains 13 residues. The CDR3: CSALLAGVETQYF. The CDR3 DNA is TGCAGTGCCCTCTTAGCGGGAGTGGAGACCCAGTACTTC.

This clonotype was observed a few times. The rearrangement links TRBV5-1 to TRBJ2-6, with a tentative D call TRBD1 (6 bases). CDR1 and CDR2 from the germline V gene are SGHRS and YFSETQ. The germline V and J ends were trimmed by 4 bases and 4 bases, with 15 bases remaining between them. CDR3 length equals 16 residues. The CDR3 DNA follows: TGCGCCAGCAGCCCCTTTTCAGGGGCCGGGGCCAACGTCCTGACTTTC. This encodes CASSPFSGAGANVLTF.

This clonotype was counted many times. The V gene is TRBV7-9, the J gene TRBJ1-2; D is unresolved. CDR3 size: 15 residues. CDR1 is SEHNR and CDR2 is FQNEAQ in the germline V gene (reference sequence). V was shortened by 6 bases and J by 0 bases, with 14 bases between the two germline ends. The CDR3 coding sequence is TGTGCCAGCAGTTCCGGGTCTTTAGCTAACTATGGCTACACCTTC. Translated, it gives CASSSGSLANYGYTF.

In its sample, this clonotype was seen many times. This chain joins TRBV27 and TRBJ2-7; no clear D gene. Germline lookup yields CDR1 MNHEY and CDR2 SMNVEV (reference sequence). There are 11 residues in the CDR3. Trimming took 3 bases from V and 5 from J, leaving 5 bases between them. The chain's CDR3 is CASSFQHEQYF. CDR3 bases: TGTGCCAGCAGTTTCCAACACGAGCAGTACTTC.

Many counts were recorded for this clonotype. The gene calls are TRBV21-1 and TRBJ1-5; the table's D call TRBD1 went unverified against the DNA. TRBV21-1 is a known pseudogene. This CDR3 region has 16 residues. The chain's CDR3 is CASPGTGGKGGQPQHF. CDR3 coding DNA: TGTGCCAGCCCAGGGACGGGGGGCAAGGGGGGTCAGCCCCAGCATTTT.

This clonotype appeared a few times. The V gene is TRBV6-1, the J gene TRBJ2-1, with 11 bases aligning to TRBD2. Germline trimming cut 6 bases from V and 6 bases from J; bases unmatched to any gene: 10. Germline-derived CDR1 and CDR2 are MNHNS and SASEGT. This CDR3 region has 16 residues. The CDR3 loop is CASRPRLAGTLNEQFF. The CDR3 DNA sequence: TGTGCCAGCAGACCCAGACTAGCGGGGACTCTCAATGAGCAGTTCTTC.

In this sample, this clonotype turned up many times. V gene TRBV6-1 combines with J gene TRBJ2-1; no reliable D call. This CDR3 comprises 13 residues. The V gene's germline CDR1 is MNHNS and CDR2 SASEGT. Deletions cut 6 bases from V and 1 base from J, with 7 bases between. This CDR3 reads CASRNESYNEQFF. The CDR3 nucleotides are TGTGCCAGCAGGAACGAGTCCTACAATGAGCAGTTCTTC.